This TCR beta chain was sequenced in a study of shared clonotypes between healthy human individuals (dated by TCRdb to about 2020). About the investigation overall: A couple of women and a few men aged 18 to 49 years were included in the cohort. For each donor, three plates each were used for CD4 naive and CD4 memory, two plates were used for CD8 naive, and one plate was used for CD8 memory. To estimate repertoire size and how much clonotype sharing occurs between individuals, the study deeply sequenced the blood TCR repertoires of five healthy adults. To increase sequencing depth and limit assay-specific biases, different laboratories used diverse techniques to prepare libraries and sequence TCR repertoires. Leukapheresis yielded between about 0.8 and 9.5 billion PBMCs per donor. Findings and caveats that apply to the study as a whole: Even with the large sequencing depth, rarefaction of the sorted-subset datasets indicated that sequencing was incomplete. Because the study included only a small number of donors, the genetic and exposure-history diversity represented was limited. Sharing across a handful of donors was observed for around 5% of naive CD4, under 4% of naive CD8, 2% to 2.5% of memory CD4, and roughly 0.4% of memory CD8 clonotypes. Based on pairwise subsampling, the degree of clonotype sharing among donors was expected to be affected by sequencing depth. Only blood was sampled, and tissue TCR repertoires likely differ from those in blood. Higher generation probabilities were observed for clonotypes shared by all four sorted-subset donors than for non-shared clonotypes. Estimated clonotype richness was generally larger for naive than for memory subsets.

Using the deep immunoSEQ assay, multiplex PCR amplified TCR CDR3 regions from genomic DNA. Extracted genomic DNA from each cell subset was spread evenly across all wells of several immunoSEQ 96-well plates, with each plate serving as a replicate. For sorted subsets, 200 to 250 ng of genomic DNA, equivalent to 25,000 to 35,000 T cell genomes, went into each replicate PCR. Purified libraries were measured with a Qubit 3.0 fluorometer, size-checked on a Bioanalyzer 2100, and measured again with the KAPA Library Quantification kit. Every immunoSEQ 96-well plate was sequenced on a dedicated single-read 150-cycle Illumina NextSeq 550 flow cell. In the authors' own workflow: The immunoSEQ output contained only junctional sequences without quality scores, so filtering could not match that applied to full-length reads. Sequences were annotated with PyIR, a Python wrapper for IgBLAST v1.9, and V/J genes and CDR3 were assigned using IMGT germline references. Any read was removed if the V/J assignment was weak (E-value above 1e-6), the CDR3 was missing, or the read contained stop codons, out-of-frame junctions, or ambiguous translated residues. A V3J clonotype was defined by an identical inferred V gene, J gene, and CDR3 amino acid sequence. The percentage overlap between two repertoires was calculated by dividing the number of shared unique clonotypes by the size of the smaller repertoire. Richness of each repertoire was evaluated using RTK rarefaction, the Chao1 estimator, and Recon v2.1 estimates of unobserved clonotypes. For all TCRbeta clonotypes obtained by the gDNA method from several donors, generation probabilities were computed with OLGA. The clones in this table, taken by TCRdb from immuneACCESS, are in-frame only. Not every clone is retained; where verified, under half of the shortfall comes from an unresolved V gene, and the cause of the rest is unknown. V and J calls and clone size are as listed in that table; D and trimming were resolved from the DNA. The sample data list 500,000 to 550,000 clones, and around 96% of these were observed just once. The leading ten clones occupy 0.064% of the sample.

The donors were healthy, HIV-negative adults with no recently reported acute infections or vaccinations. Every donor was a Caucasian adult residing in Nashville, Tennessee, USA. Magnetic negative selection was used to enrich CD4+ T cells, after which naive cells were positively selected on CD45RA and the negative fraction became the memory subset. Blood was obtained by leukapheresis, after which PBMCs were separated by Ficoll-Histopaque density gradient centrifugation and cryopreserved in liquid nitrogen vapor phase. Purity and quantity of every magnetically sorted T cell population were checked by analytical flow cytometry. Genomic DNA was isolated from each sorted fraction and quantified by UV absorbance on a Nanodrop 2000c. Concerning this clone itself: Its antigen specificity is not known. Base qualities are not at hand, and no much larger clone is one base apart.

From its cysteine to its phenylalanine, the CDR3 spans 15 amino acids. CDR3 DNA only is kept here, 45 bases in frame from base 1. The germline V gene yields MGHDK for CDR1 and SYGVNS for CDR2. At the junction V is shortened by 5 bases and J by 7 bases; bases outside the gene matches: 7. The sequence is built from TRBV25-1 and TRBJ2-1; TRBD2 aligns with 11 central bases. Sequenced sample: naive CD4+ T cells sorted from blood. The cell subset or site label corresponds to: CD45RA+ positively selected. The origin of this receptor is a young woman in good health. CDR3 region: CASSRTSGRANEQFF. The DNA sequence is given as TGTGCCAGCAGTCGTACTAGCGGGAGAGCAAATGAGCAGTTCTTC. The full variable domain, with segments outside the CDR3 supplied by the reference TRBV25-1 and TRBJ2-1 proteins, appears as EADIYQTPRYLVIGTGKKITLECSQTMGHDKMYWYQQDPGMELHLIHYSYGVNSTEKGDLSSESTVSRIRTEHFPLTLESARPSHTSQYLCASSRTSGRANEQFFGPGTRLTVL.